The rows below give T cell receptor beta chains drawn from one sample of a study of cytomegalovirus exposure and HLA in healthy donors. Assay used: immunoSEQ multiplex PCR; TCRdb lists only in-frame clones, some missing. Of around 140,000 clones in the sample, around 83% were seen once. Sequencing was performed on PBMCs. The origin of the receptors is a woman in her 50s in good health and CMV-seropositive. CDR3s leave out the opening cysteine and the closing phenylalanine or tryptophan.

V gene	CDR3 protein
TRBV9	ASSVVGTGFYNEQF
TRBV5-1	ASSLEGVVRSYNEQF
TRBV7-9	ASSLDGRGGNQPQH
TRBV29-1	SVGGKMGQANEKLF
TRBV2	ASSERLAGITDTQY
TRBV6-1	ASSHRETGYGYT
TRBV4-1	ASSPSGRNEQF
TRBV10-2	ASSLQGYYEQY
TRBV4-3	ASSQYRDRGTEAF
TRBV6-5	ASSYGREEY
TRBV7-8	ASSLGPGLAGYEQY
TRBV27	ASSLAHPNQPQH
TRBV4-1	ASSQDRRFPTEAF
TRBV5-4	ASSWDRANTQY
TRBV14	ASSVARGHVQPQH
TRBV30	AWSMRRGDEQF
TRBV7-9	ASSLGLPALEGYT
TRBV7-3	ASSMGLNNEQF
TRBV4-1	ASSPKSTSGSDVRLYEQY